A single TCR beta chain is shown here with its context. Original processing notes: From reference gene primer amplification, estimates of nucleated cell counts were derived. Method: immunoSEQ multiplex PCR; TCRdb's copy keeps in-frame clones and lacks some. The DNA was the basis for D and trimming; V, J and clone size are from that table. Of 57,000 or so clones in the sample, 88% were seen once. This sample is drawn from a study of blood T cell repertoires in COVID-19. The CDR3 contains 15 residues. V was clipped by 4 bases and J by 3 bases, with 17 bases between them. Germline values: CDR1 SGHRS, CDR2 YFSETQ.

The chain combines TRBV5-1 with TRBJ2-7; possibly TRBD1 for D (6 bases). The sequence came from a woman between 45 and 60 years old with active or convalescent COVID-19. Sequencing input: peripheral blood. CDR3 sequence (DNA): TGCGCCAGCAGCCCGGGTCAGGGGAGCTACTACGAGCAGTACTTC. Residues: CASSPGQGSYYEQYF.